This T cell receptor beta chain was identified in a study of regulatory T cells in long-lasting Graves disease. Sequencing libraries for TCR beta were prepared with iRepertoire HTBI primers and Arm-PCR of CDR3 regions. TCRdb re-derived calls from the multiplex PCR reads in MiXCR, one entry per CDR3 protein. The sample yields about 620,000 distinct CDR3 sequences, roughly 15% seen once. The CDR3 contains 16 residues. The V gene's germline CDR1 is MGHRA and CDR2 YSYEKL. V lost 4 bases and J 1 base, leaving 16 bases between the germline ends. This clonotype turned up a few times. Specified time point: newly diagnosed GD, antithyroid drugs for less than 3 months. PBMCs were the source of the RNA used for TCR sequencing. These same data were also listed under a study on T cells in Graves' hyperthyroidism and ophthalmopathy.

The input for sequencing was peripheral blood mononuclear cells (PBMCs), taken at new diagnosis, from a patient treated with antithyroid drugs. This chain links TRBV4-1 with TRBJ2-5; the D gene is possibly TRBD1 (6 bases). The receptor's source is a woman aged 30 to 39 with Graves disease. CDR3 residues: CASSRRPGTPQETQYF. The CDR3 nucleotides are TGCGCCAGCAGCCGGCGACCGGGGACACCCCAAGAGACCCAGTACTTC.